Each of the 26 T cell receptor beta chains below was sequenced from the same sample in a study of OX40 agonist ivuxolimab in advanced cancers. Clones were read by immunoSEQ multiplex PCR, and TCRdb kept only the in-frame ones, dropping some. The sample holds roughly 92,000 clones, approximately 90% seen once. Sequenced material: CD4+ or CD8+ T cells sorted from blood, taken in a trial of the OX40 agonist ivuxolimab. The receptors were sampled from an adult with an advanced solid tumor such as melanoma, head and neck, liver or kidney cancer.

CDR3 residues: CASSYQKGGQPQHF. The CDR3 nucleotides are TGTGCCAGCAGCTACCAAAAGGGGGGACAGCCCCAGCATTTT. The chain has TRBV13 and TRBJ1-5; perhaps TRBD1 as D (6 bases). Germline V gene sequence: CDR1 PRHDT, CDR2 FYEKMQ (reference sequence). Trimming stripped 4 bases from V and 7 bases from J, with 14 bases between. This CDR3 has 14 residues.

The chain uses TRBV29-1 and TRBJ2-2, with 8 bases that match TRBD1. The CDR3 runs 14 residues. The trim removed 6 bases at V and 0 bases at J, leaving 3 bases unmatched. Looked up from germline, CDR1 is SQVTM and CDR2 is ANQGSEA. The CDR3 region has the DNA TGCAGCGTGTGGGACAGGACGAACACCGGGGAGCTGTTTTTT. This sequence encodes CSVWDRTNTGELFF.

This rearrangement joins TRBV27 to TRBJ1-1; 8 positions agree with TRBD1. Germline V gene lookup returns CDR1 MNHEY and CDR2 SMNVEV (reference sequence). V lost 5 bases, J lost 10 bases, and 6 bases stayed unmatched. The CDR3 is 12 amino acids. The CDR3 DNA reads TGTGCCAGCAGTATAAGACAGGGGCCAGCTTTCTTT. This sequence encodes CASSIRQGPAFF.

The chain links TRBV21-1 to TRBJ2-3; the table's TRBD2 call for D was not verified on the DNA. TRBV21-1 corresponds to a pseudogene. The CDR3 loop spans 17 amino acids. The CDR3 spells CASIWTSGRASTDTQYF. Written as DNA, the CDR3 is TGTGCCAGCATCTGGACTAGCGGGAGGGCCTCGACAGATACGCAGTATTTT.

The sample holds one count of this clone. The gene calls are TRBV5-4 and TRBJ2-1; D is undetermined. V was shortened by 0 bases and J by 6 bases, with 7 bases between the two germline ends. CDR3 length equals 13 residues. Germline V gene sequence: CDR1 SGHNT, CDR2 YYREEE (reference sequence). The DNA for the CDR3 is TGTGCCAGCAGCTTGGTACTAACCAATGAGCAGTTCTTC. Translating gives CASSLVLTNEQFF.

The chain recombines TRBV2 with TRBJ2-3; 11 bases are a match to TRBD2. This CDR3 is built from 14 residues. In germline, CDR1 is SNHLY, CDR2 FYNNEI. V lost 6 bases to trimming and J lost 1 base; unmatched junction nucleotides: 0. The CDR3 coding sequence is TGTGCCAGCAGACTAGCGGGAGGCACAGATACGCAGTATTTT. Translating gives CASRLAGGTDTQYF.

V and J are TRBV4-1 and TRBJ2-2; D perhaps matches TRBD2 (7 bases). Germline CDR1 reads MGHRA; CDR2 reads YSYEKL. V was trimmed by 4 bases and J by 9 bases, leaving 18 bases between them. The CDR3 contains 15 residues. The CDR3 sequence: CASSPSPGGLRELFF. As DNA, the CDR3 is TGCGCCAGCAGCCCCTCCCCCGGGGGGCTTAGGGAGCTGTTTTTT.

This chain uses TRBV7-9 with TRBJ2-7; D is unresolved. This CDR3 has 14 residues. Germline V gene sequence: CDR1 SEHNR, CDR2 FQNEAQ (reference sequence). Trimming pared 0 bases from V and 5 bases from J, leaving 11 bases between. CDR3 bases: TGTGCCAGCAGCTTAGCGCGCGGTAAGAACGAGCAGTACTTC. Protein: CASSLARGKNEQYF. The full variable domain, in which reference TRBV7-9 and TRBJ2-7 provide the parts outside the CDR3, is DTGVSQNPRHKITKRGQNVTFRCDPISEHNRLYWYRQTLGQGPEFLTYFQNEAQLEKSRLLSDRFSAERPKGSFSTLEIQRTEQGDSAMYLCASSLARGKNEQYFGPGTRLTVT.

The chain uses TRBV5-1 and TRBJ2-3; no clear D. Trimming removed 5 bases at V and 1 base at J, with 11 bases between. CDR1 is SGHRS, CDR2 YFSETQ, per germline. The CDR3 loop spans 14 amino acids. CDR3 coding DNA: TGCGCCAGCAGGTTAAGGACCGGCACAGATACGCAGTATTTT. Translating it yields CASRLRTGTDTQYF.

The chain carries TRBV7-2 and TRBJ2-7; 10 positions match TRBD2. Per germline, CDR1 SGHTA and CDR2 FQGNSA. The CDR3 spans 16 residues. After removal of 5 bases from V and 1 base from J, the junction contained 8 bases not matched to a gene. CDR3 DNA: TGTGCCAGCAGCCTTCCTCTAGCGGGGGCGTCCTACGAGCAGTACTTC. This codes for CASSLPLAGASYEQYF.

This chain joins TRBV7-3 and TRBJ2-7; a possible D gene is TRBD2 (6 bases). Germline CDR1 and CDR2: SGHTA and FQGTGA. Between the trimmed V and J ends, which lost 1 base and 6 bases, there was a span of 13 bases. The CDR3 sequence is 14 residues long. This CDR3 reads CASSLNAGLFEQYF. CDR3 DNA sequence: TGTGCCAGCAGCTTAAATGCGGGATTGTTCGAGCAGTACTTC.

The rearrangement uses TRBV6-6 and TRBJ2-3; D remains ambiguous. The V gene lost 4 bases and the J gene lost 0 bases, with 11 bases spanning the gap. The CDR3 extends over 15 amino acids. CDR1 is MNHNY and CDR2 is SVGAGI in the germline V gene (reference sequence). The DNA of the CDR3 is TGTGCCAGCAGTTCGTCAGTGGGAAGCACAGATACGCAGTATTTT. Translated, it gives CASSSSVGSTDTQYF.

J is TRBJ2-1 and V is TRBV18; 13 nucleotides align to TRBD2. Trimming cost V 6 bases and J 6 bases; bases outside gene matches: 14. The CDR3 spans 18 residues. Germline CDR1 KGHSH, CDR2 LQKENI. The CDR3 nucleotides are TGTGCCAGCTCGTCTCGCCCGGGACTAGCGGGAATTCCCAATGAGCAGTTCTTC. Its protein is CASSSRPGLAGIPNEQFF.

The chain couples TRBV25-1 to TRBJ1-2, with no clear D. CDR1 is MGHDK, CDR2 SYGVNS, per germline. CDR3 length: 14 residues. V was cut by 4 bases and J by 2 bases, with 11 bases left in between. CDR3 residues: CASSGPRRNYGYTF. The CDR3 region has the DNA TGTGCCAGCAGTGGGCCCCGCCGGAACTATGGCTACACCTTC.

CDR3 nucleotides: TGCGCCAGCAGCCAAGAAATTGCGACTAGCGGGAGAGCAGATACGCAGTATTTT. Its translation is CASSQEIATSGRADTQYF. The chain couples TRBV4-1 to TRBJ2-3; 12 nucleotides agree with TRBD2. The CDR3 is made up of 18 amino acids. Germline V gene lookup returns CDR1 MGHRA and CDR2 YSYEKL. Germline trimming cut 0 bases from V and 4 bases from J; bases unmatched to any gene: 8.

As DNA, the CDR3 is TGTGCCAGCACAGGCAGGGGCTACCTTCCGAAAGAGACCCAGTACTTC. It encodes CASTGRGYLPKETQYF. The genes are TRBV11-1 and TRBJ2-5, with TRBD1 as a possible D gene (6 bases). CDR3 length: 16 amino acids. The V gene's germline CDR1 is SGHAT and CDR2 FQDESV (reference sequence). Deletions cut 7 bases from V and 3 bases from J, with 21 bases between.

A few counts support this clone. This chain uses TRBV19 with TRBJ2-5; 9 bases map to TRBD2. CDR1 is LNHDA, CDR2 SQIVND, per germline (reference sequence). Trimming at V came to 3 bases and at J to 2 bases, leaving 4 bases not matched to a gene. The CDR3 sequence is 15 residues long. Here the CDR3 reads CASSILAGEQETQYF. In DNA form, the CDR3 reads TGTGCCAGTAGTATTTTAGCGGGAGAGCAAGAGACCCAGTACTTC.

The sample holds a few counts of this clone. Compared with germline, one end of the junction differs, possibly owing to a read error. V usage is TRBV7-7 and J usage is TRBJ2-2; D remains ambiguous. The germline V gene has CDR1 SSHAT and CDR2 FNYEAQ (reference sequence). The CDR3 totals 14 residues. This chain's CDR3 is CASSLVLNTGELFF. As DNA, the CDR3 is TGTGCTAGCAGCTTAGTTTTGAACACCGGGGAGCTGTTTTTT.

This clone came up once. This chain joins TRBV11-2 and TRBJ2-1, with D perhaps assigned TRBD1 or TRBD2 (5 bases each). The length of the CDR3 is 16 residues. Deletions cut 0 bases from V and 3 bases from J, with 12 bases between. The germline gives CDR1 SGHAT, CDR2 FQNNGV. The DNA of the CDR3 is TGTGCCAGCAGCTTAGAAACGGGACCGTTCTACAATGAGCAGTTCTTC. Translated: CASSLETGPFYNEQFF.

The J gene is TRBJ2-1, the V gene TRBV7-3, with 12 bases aligning to TRBD2. Germline-derived CDR1 and CDR2 are SGHTA and FQGTGA. The CDR3 contains 16 residues. V lost 5 bases to trimming and J lost 5 bases; unmatched junction nucleotides: 7. The CDR3 protein is CASSRSGLAGNNEQFF. CDR3 in DNA: TGTGCCAGCAGCCGCTCGGGACTAGCGGGCAACAATGAGCAGTTCTTC.

The chain has TRBV11-2 and TRBJ1-4, with D possibly being TRBD1 (5 bases). V lost 6 bases, J lost 10 bases, and 18 bases lay in between. Germline values: CDR1 SGHAT, CDR2 FQNNGV. The CDR3 length is 14 residues. The CDR3 DNA is TGTGCCAGCAGACCTACGCCGCAGGGAGGAAAACTGTTTTTT. This sequence encodes CASRPTPQGGKLFF.

The chain couples TRBV7-2 to TRBJ1-1; the match to TRBD1 covers 7 bases. Germline lookup yields CDR1 SGHTA and CDR2 FQGNSA. V gave up 5 bases and J gave up 2 bases; unmatched junction bases: 11. The CDR3 runs to 16 residues. CDR3 protein: CASSPPMDRPNTEAFF. As DNA, the CDR3 is TGTGCCAGCAGCCCCCCTATGGACAGGCCTAACACTGAAGCTTTCTTT.

The gene calls are TRBV19 and TRBJ2-4; tentative D call: TRBD1 (6 bases). Between the trimmed V and J ends, which lost 9 bases and 1 base, there was a span of 13 bases. This CDR3 is 14 amino acids long. CDR1 is LNHDA and CDR2 is SQIVND in the germline V gene (reference sequence). The CDR3 is CASADRFAKNIQYF. The DNA for the CDR3 is TGTGCCAGCGCAGACAGGTTTGCCAAAAACATTCAGTACTTC.

The chain joins TRBV30 to TRBJ2-1; D could derive from TRBD1 or TRBD2 (5 bases each). Germline-derived CDR1 and CDR2 are GTSNPN and SVGIG (reference sequence). V was trimmed by 5 bases and J by 4 bases, leaving 15 bases between them. This CDR3 contains 14 residues. The CDR3 protein is CAWGPWGNYNEQFF. DNA for the CDR3: TGTGCCTGGGGGCCGTGGGGGAATTACAATGAGCAGTTCTTC.

The gene calls are TRBV19 and TRBJ2-7; TRBD1 aligns across 9 bases. The CDR3 is made up of 15 amino acids. Germline V gene sequence: CDR1 LNHDA, CDR2 SQIVND (reference sequence). The V gene end was trimmed by 4 bases and the J gene end by 6 bases; junction bases not matched to a gene: 10. Written as DNA, the CDR3 is TGTGCCAGTAGTAGGGCCGGGACAGGGTATGGCGAGCAGTACTTC. Residues: CASSRAGTGYGEQYF. Based on the CDR3 plus reference TRBV19 and TRBJ2-7, the full variable domain is DGGITQSPKYLFRKEGQNVTLSCEQNLNHDAMYWYRQDPGQGLRLIYYSQIVNDFQKGDIAEGYSVSREKKESFPLTVTSAQKNPTAFYLCASSRAGTGYGEQYFGPGTRLTVT.

The rearrangement uses TRBV5-1 and TRBJ2-7, with TRBD1 matching over 7 bases. The V and J ends lost 0 bases and 1 base, in that order; junction bases with no gene match: 1. This CDR3 has 14 amino acids. CDR1 and CDR2 from the germline V gene are SGHRS and YFSETQ. CDR3 residues: CASSLGGQSYEQYF. Here the CDR3 DNA reads TGCGCCAGCAGCTTGGGGGGACAGTCCTACGAGCAGTACTTC.